These 12 T cell receptor beta chains originate from one sample sequenced in a study of cytomegalovirus exposure and HLA in healthy donors. The PCR had 60 Vbeta and 13 Jbeta primers. Sequencing used immunoSEQ multiplex PCR; TCRdb keeps in-frame clones, though not all of them. The data hold approximately 82,000 clones, with roughly a tenth observed a single time. The specimen was PBMCs. Receptors originate from a man aged 55-75 years in good health and CMV-seropositive.

A few counts support this clone. The rearrangement joins TRBV7-2 to TRBJ2-1; the D gene is possibly TRBD2 (6 bases). The CDR3 spans 16 residues. Per germline, CDR1 SGHTA and CDR2 FQGNSA. V lost 1 base and J 4 bases, leaving 14 bases between the germline ends. The CDR3 nucleotides read TGTGCCAGCAGCTTAGGGGGCGCGGGATATTACAATGAGCAGTTCTTC. Protein: CASSLGGAGYYNEQFF.

This chain links TRBV5-6 with TRBJ1-5; TRBD1 might be the D (5 bases). This CDR3 is 16 amino acids long. Germline V CDR1 and CDR2: SGHDT, YYEEEE. V lost 0 bases and J 7 bases, leaving 17 bases between the germline ends. CDR3 amino acids: CASSLVPRGVRQPQHF. DNA of the CDR3: TGTGCCAGCAGCTTGGTACCTAGGGGTGTACGGCAGCCCCAGCATTTT.

The sample holds a few counts of this clone. The rearrangement uses TRBV19 and TRBJ2-6; 14 bases align to TRBD2. The CDR3 totals 18 residues. CDR1 LNHDA and CDR2 SQIVND come from the germline V gene (reference sequence). J was trimmed by 2 bases and V by 4 bases; bases with no gene match: 4. The DNA of the CDR3 is TGTGCCAGTAGTAAGGGGGGACTAGCGGGAGCTGGGGCCAACGTCCTGACTTTC. Protein sequence: CASSKGGLAGAGANVLTF.

By share of the sample, this clone is medium-sized. This chain uses TRBV6-1 with TRBJ2-3; D is possibly TRBD1 (6 bases). Germline lookup yields CDR1 MNHNS and CDR2 SASEGT. V gave up 4 bases and J gave up 5 bases, with 10 bases separating them. The CDR3 has 13 amino acids. The CDR3 is CASSVQGQDTQYF. The CDR3 DNA follows: TGTGCCAGCAGTGTACAGGGCCAAGATACGCAGTATTTT.

On this clone: Distinct nucleotide sequences in the sample also encode this CDR3. CDR3 in amino acids: CASISGNQPQHF. CDR3 nucleotides: TGTGCCAGCATCTCCGGCAATCAGCCCCAGCATTTT. The V gene is TRBV28, the J gene TRBJ1-5; D uncertain. Germline V gene lookup returns CDR1 MDHEN and CDR2 SYDVKM. The CDR3 contains 12 residues. The V gene lost 7 bases and the J gene lost 2 bases, with 6 bases spanning the gap.

This clone was recorded a few times. The chain has TRBV6-1 and TRBJ2-7, with 8 bases lining up with TRBD2. The CDR3 spans 15 residues. With 1 base clipped from V and 4 bases from J, the junction kept 6 bases outside the gene matches. Germline V gene sequence: CDR1 MNHNS, CDR2 SASEGT. CDR3 sequence: CASSEEKSGSYEQYF. The CDR3 DNA is TGTGCCAGCAGTGAAGAGAAAAGCGGGAGTTACGAGCAGTACTTC.

There are a few counts of this clone. The gene calls are TRBV6-1 and TRBJ2-5; the match to TRBD2 covers 11 bases. This CDR3 has 18 residues. Germline V gene data show CDR1 as MNHNS and CDR2 as SASEGT. V lost 0 bases, J lost 5 bases, and 11 bases stayed unmatched. The CDR3 DNA is TGTGCCAGCAGTGAAGCCCGTAGCGGGAGGGCCGGCCCTGAGACCCAGTACTTC. This encodes CASSEARSGRAGPETQYF.

This clone was seen a handful of times. Here the CDR3 reads CASRLAGGGTHYNEQFF. CDR3 coding DNA: TGTGCAAGTCGCTTAGCGGGTGGAGGAACTCACTACAATGAGCAGTTCTTC. This sequence joins TRBV12-2 and TRBJ2-1; TRBD2, the table's D call, was not compared with the DNA. TRBV12-2 has pseudogene status. The CDR3 is 17 residues long.

This clone occurred many times. The chain combines TRBV15 with TRBJ2-1; D possibly corresponds to TRBD2 (6 bases). Germline lookup yields CDR1 LNHNV and CDR2 YYDKDF (reference sequence). The CDR3 sequence is 14 residues long. Trimming shortened V by 6 bases and J by 8 bases, and 17 bases separated the two germline ends. DNA of the CDR3: TGTGCCACCAGTCCCGGGGGTGGGCTGGATGAGCAGTTCTTC. It is translated as CATSPGGGLDEQFF.

The chain has TRBV10-2 and TRBJ2-7; D uncertain. V shed 4 bases and J shed 0 bases, with 7 bases lying between them. Germline assignment: CDR1 WSHSY and CDR2 SAAADI. The CDR3 has 13 amino acids. The CDR3 DNA follows: TGCGCCAGCAGTGCCCCTAGCTCCTACGAGCAGTACGTC. Protein: CASSAPSSYEQYV.

The sample holds a few counts of this clone. This CDR3 reads CASSLLGHPSVNTEAFF. CDR3 nucleotides: TGTGCCAGCAGTTTGTTGGGCCACCCATCCGTGAACACTGAAGCTTTCTTT. The chain employs TRBV28 and TRBJ1-1; D call uncertain. Germline V gene sequence: CDR1 MDHEN, CDR2 SYDVKM. This CDR3 comprises 17 residues. V was trimmed by 3 bases and J by 0 bases, leaving 17 bases between them.

The J gene is TRBJ2-1, the V gene TRBV7-8, with D possibly TRBD2 on 7 matching bases. The V end was cut by 3 bases, the J end by 6 bases, with 15 bases between. Germline values: CDR1 SGHVS, CDR2 FQNEAQ. This CDR3 has 15 amino acids. The chain's CDR3 is CASSLGGGPSNEQFF. CDR3 DNA sequence: TGTGCCAGCAGCTTGGGCGGGGGCCCCTCCAATGAGCAGTTCTTC.